This T cell receptor beta chain was sequenced during a study of Graves' ophthalmopathy and Graves' hyperthyroidism. This clonotype was seen ten or more times. Its antigen is still unknown. Patients newly diagnosed with hyperthyroidism, under 2 months' duration, were aged 18 to 65, the study reports. Other autoimmune diseases, uncontrolled infections, pregnancy or lactation excluded patients from enrollment. Diagnostic conclusions were grounded in clinical symptoms, serum thyroxine, TRAb, thyroid ultrasound and orbital computed tomography. Points from the study as a whole: Blood also carried most expanded thyroid clonotypes exceeding 0.001 frequency.

RNA transcripts were the source from which TCR beta CDR3 regions were amplified. The authors performed first-round RT-PCR with HTBI primers and then a second-round multiplex PCR. TCRdb re-derived calls from the multiplex PCR reads in MiXCR, one entry per CDR3 protein. In the table there are 900,000 to 1,200,000 distinct CDR3 sequences, about 35% of which are singletons. The CDR3 has 15 residues. V shed 0 bases and J shed 7 bases, with 17 bases lying between them. Looked up from germline, CDR1 is SGHRS and CDR2 is YFSETQ. The chain couples TRBV5-1 to TRBJ2-7; D is undetermined. Specimen: peripheral blood or thyroid tissue (not recorded which). The receptor was isolated from an adult man with Graves' hyperthyroidism. The DNA of the CDR3 is TGCGCCAGCAGCTTGGCCGGTGTGGGCAAAGGGGAGCAGTACTTC. Protein product: CASSLAGVGKGEQYF.